The clone carrying this T cell receptor beta chain was seen ten or more times. Unique molecular identifiers were used in preparing the TCRbeta library. TCRdb ran MiXCR on the PCR reads and lists one entry per CDR3 protein. The profile shows a few hundred thousand distinct CDR3 sequences, 9.9% of them singletons. These data belong to a study of T-cell reconstitution after alpha-beta-depleted transplantation in children. Germline V gene lookup returns CDR1 SQVTM and CDR2 ANQGSEA. V lost 2 bases and J lost 2, with 5 bases in between. The CDR3 covers 12 residues. The chain couples TRBV29-1 to TRBJ2-3; D is ambiguous. This clonotype was sampled from a human donor who donated a stem cell graft to a child with SCID. This material consisted of PBMCs from the stem cell graft donor, taken from the stem cell graft. The CDR3 DNA follows: TGCAGCGTTGAACAATACACAGATACGCAGTATTTT. Translating gives CSVEQYTDTQYF.